This T cell receptor beta chain was obtained from a study of shared clonotypes between healthy human individuals. Across the whole study: Donors, aged 18 to 49, were a couple of women and a few men.

Those who donated, Caucasian adults without exception, all lived in Nashville, Tennessee. The CDR3 covers 14 residues. V gave up 5 bases and J gave up 3 bases, with 14 bases separating them. CDR1 SGHTA and CDR2 FQGTGA come from the germline V gene. The unsorted PBMC replicate PCRs were performed with 300 ng DNA, 32,000 or so T cell genomes. The team ran DNA from unsorted PBMCs on ten immunoSEQ deep assay plates for sequencing. Some clones are missing from TCRdb's copy, which holds only in-frame ones; the method was immunoSEQ multiplex PCR. Of approximately 460,000 clones listed, approximately 77% were seen once; the top ten hold around 12%.

The origin of this receptor is a woman in her thirties or forties in good health. Some clones in this sample may be carry-over from other donors' samples. Sequencing input: PBMCs. This chain links TRBV7-3 with TRBJ2-7; maybe TRBD2 (6 bases). The CDR3 DNA sequence: TGTGCCAGCAGCCCCGCGGGGTCGAGCTACGAGCAGTACTTC. Translated, it gives CASSPAGSSYEQYF.